These 28 T cell receptor beta chains came from one sample sequenced in a study of CD8 T cells in Susac syndrome. RNA amounts of about 0.5 to 1 ug underwent reverse transcription with random hexamers. One entry per CDR3 protein, called by TCRdb with MiXCR from the immunoSEQ multiplex PCR reads. Here the sample spans roughly 200,000 distinct CDR3 sequences, approximately 94% being singletons. Sequences were obtained from CD4+ T cells from PBMCs. The receptors derive from a human donor with Susac syndrome.

This chain joins TRBV12-3 or TRBV12-4 and TRBJ1-5; possibly TRBD1 for D (6 bases). The ends were cut back, 6 bases at V and 2 bases at J, with 17 bases in the middle. The CDR3 spans 16 residues. DNA for the CDR3: TGTGCCAGCAGCCGTGGACAGAATGGACGCAATCAGCCCCAGCATTTT. Its protein is CASSRGQNGRNQPQHF.

The rearrangement links TRBV15 to TRBJ2-2; 8 bases align to TRBD1. The junction had 2 bases not matched to a gene; V was cut back by 2 bases and J by 3 bases. The germline CDR1 and CDR2 sequences are LNHNV and YYDKDF (reference sequence). The CDR3 sequence is 15 residues long. Written as DNA, the CDR3 is TGTGCCACCAGCAGACAGGGGGCTGACACCGGGGAGCTGTTTTTT. This codes for CATSRQGADTGELFF.

This clonotype has just one count. The chain uses TRBV7-2 and TRBJ2-5; 9 nucleotides line up with TRBD2. Looked up from germline, CDR1 is SGHTA and CDR2 is FQGNSA. This CDR3 has 16 amino acids. Trimming cost V 6 bases and J 1 base; bases outside gene matches: 9. The CDR3 protein is CASSLYRLAAQETQYF. The CDR3 DNA follows: TGTGCCAGCAGTCTCTACCGACTAGCGGCCCAAGAGACCCAGTACTTC. Using reference TRBV7-2 and TRBJ2-5 for the parts outside the CDR3, the full variable domain is GAGVSQSPSNKVTEKGKDVELRCDPISGHTALYWYRQSLGQGLEFLIYFQGNSAPDKSGLPSDRFSAERTGGSVSTLTIQRTQQEDSAVYLCASSLYRLAAQETQYFGPGTRLLVL.

The chain has TRBV19 and TRBJ2-3, with TRBD2 identical over 7 bases. Looked up from germline, CDR1 is LNHDA and CDR2 is SQIVND (reference sequence). CDR3 length: 14 amino acids. V was pared by 4 bases and J by 5 bases, with 6 bases of the junction left unmatched. This CDR3 is CASSTSGIGDTQYF. CDR3 nucleotides: TGTGCCAGTAGTACTAGCGGAATCGGAGATACGCAGTATTTT. Looking up the rest from reference TRBV19 and TRBJ2-3 gives the full variable domain: DGGITQSPKYLFRKEGQNVTLSCEQNLNHDAMYWYRQDPGQGLRLIYYSQIVNDFQKGDIAEGYSVSREKKESFPLTVTSAQKNPTAFYLCASSTSGIGDTQYFGPGTRLTVL.

CDR3 sequence: CASSPKGEAFF. DNA for the CDR3: TGTGCCAGCAGCCCTAAGGGTGAAGCTTTCTTT. The chain links TRBV7-8 to TRBJ1-1; no firm D call. V was clipped by 5 bases and J by 7 bases, with 8 bases between them. Per the germline V gene, CDR1 is SGHVS and CDR2 is FQNEAQ. This CDR3 is built from 11 residues.

Only a few counts were recorded for this clonotype. The chain uses TRBV6-2 or TRBV6-3 and TRBJ1-2; the D is unclear. The length of the CDR3 is 12 residues. The V and J ends lost 4 bases and 5 bases respectively, with 8 bases between them. The germline gives CDR1 MNHEY, CDR2 SVGEGT. The CDR3 sequence: CASSSGPYGYTF. The CDR3 bases are TGTGCCAGCAGTTCTGGACCTTATGGCTACACCTTC.

The genes are TRBV6-2 or TRBV6-3 and TRBJ2-4; TRBD1 matches 7 bases. The CDR3 is 13 amino acids. V was clipped by 5 bases and J by 3 bases; unmatched bases: 1. Germline CDR1 MNHEY, CDR2 SVGEGT. CDR3 region: CASSRDSKNIQYF. In DNA, the CDR3 is TGTGCCAGCAGTCGGGACAGCAAAAACATTCAGTACTTC.

This clonotype came up once. This chain links TRBV5-4 with TRBJ1-2; TRBD1 might be the D (6 bases). Germline loops: CDR1 SGHNT, CDR2 YYREEE (reference sequence). This CDR3 has 15 residues. Trimming removed 3 bases at V and 4 bases at J, with 16 bases between. For the CDR3, the DNA is TGTGCCAGCAGCTCAGTTACAGGGTTTGCCTATGGCTACACCTTC. Translation gives CASSSVTGFAYGYTF. Full variable domain (rest looked up from reference TRBV5-4 and TRBJ1-2): ETGVTQSPTHLIKTRGQQVTLRCSSQSGHNTVSWYQQALGQGPQFIFQYYREEENGRGNFPPRFSGLQFPNYSSELNVNALELDDSALYLCASSSVTGFAYGYTFGSGTRLTVV.

This chain connects TRBV27 to TRBJ2-1, with a weak D call TRBD2 (5 bases). The CDR3 sequence is 15 residues long. Deletions cut 3 bases from V and 6 bases from J, with 15 bases between. The V gene's germline CDR1 is MNHEY and CDR2 SMNVEV (reference sequence). The CDR3 sequence is CASSFGKSVGNEQFF. DNA for the CDR3: TGTGCCAGCAGTTTCGGGAAGTCGGTCGGCAATGAGCAGTTCTTC.

This chain links TRBV5-1 with TRBJ2-5; possibly TRBD1 for D (7 bases). The CDR3 totals 13 residues. The V end was cut by 7 bases, the J end by 2 bases, with 12 bases between. Looked up from germline, CDR1 is SGHRS and CDR2 is YFSETQ. The CDR3 DNA sequence: TGCGCCAGCGCGGGACAGTTGCAAGAGACCCAGTACTTC. It codes for CASAGQLQETQYF.

The chain combines TRBV12-3 or TRBV12-4 with TRBJ2-7; 10 bases match TRBD1. This CDR3 region has 14 residues. Trimming cost V 4 bases and J 5 bases; bases outside gene matches: 5. CDR3 sequence: CASSSWDRGHEQYF. Here the CDR3 DNA reads TGTGCCAGCAGTTCCTGGGACAGGGGCCACGAGCAGTACTTC.

The chain couples TRBV27 to TRBJ1-6; D unresolved. The CDR3 consists of 14 residues. Germline-derived CDR1 and CDR2 are MNHEY and SMNVEV (reference sequence). V shed 0 bases and J shed 14 bases, with 14 bases lying between them. The CDR3 region is CASSLSRLRIALHF. The CDR3 DNA sequence: TGTGCCAGCAGTTTATCCCGTCTGAGGATTGCCCTCCACTTT.

The chain employs TRBV5-1 and TRBJ2-5; D unresolved. Deletions cut 4 bases from V and 1 base from J, with 8 bases between. Per germline, CDR1 SGHRS and CDR2 YFSETQ. The CDR3 contains 13 residues. CDR3 in amino acids: CASSRLVQETQYF. The CDR3 DNA reads as TGCGCCAGCAGCCGGCTAGTCCAAGAGACCCAGTACTTC.

The chain uses TRBV12-3 or TRBV12-4 and TRBJ1-5, with D uncertain. The CDR3 is made up of 14 amino acids. Trimming pared 2 bases from V and 3 bases from J, leaving 8 bases between. The CDR3 DNA follows: TGTGCCAGCAGTTTAAATGGGGACAATCAGCCCCAGCATTTT. It translates to CASSLNGDNQPQHF.

CDR3 region: CASNRGEQETQYF. The CDR3 nucleotides read TGTGCCAGCAACCGGGGCGAACAAGAGACCCAGTACTTC. V and J are TRBV2 and TRBJ2-5; D is possibly TRBD1 or TRBD2 (5 bases each). Germline V gene data show CDR1 as SNHLY and CDR2 as FYNNEI. Trimming removed 7 bases from V and 2 bases from J, with 11 bases in between. The CDR3 is made up of 13 amino acids.

The V gene is TRBV11-2, the J gene TRBJ2-4; D may match TRBD1 or TRBD2 (5 bases each). Trimming removed 2 bases at V and 1 base at J, with 12 bases between. The germline gives CDR1 SGHAT, CDR2 FQNNGV. The CDR3 spans 16 residues. CDR3 nucleotide sequence: TGTGCCAGCAGCTTATCCGGCTGGGGGGCCAAAAACATTCAGTACTTC. Protein sequence: CASSLSGWGAKNIQYF.

The chain links TRBV14 to TRBJ2-1; D gene uncertain. CDR1 is SGHDN, CDR2 FVKESK, per germline. V lost 0 bases to trimming and J lost 9 bases, with 9 bases between them. The CDR3 spans 13 residues. In DNA form, the CDR3 reads TGTGCCAGCAGCCAAGACCCCGAAGGTGAGCAGTTCTTC. Translation gives CASSQDPEGEQFF.

The chain uses TRBV18 and TRBJ1-1; weak D call: TRBD1 (6 bases). From germline, CDR1 is KGHSH and CDR2 LQKENI. The CDR3 runs 16 residues. Trimming cost V 1 base and J 0 bases, with 12 bases left between them. The CDR3 DNA sequence: TGTGCCAGCTCACCACGGGACATAGATGTGAACACTGAAGCTTTCTTT. As protein: CASSPRDIDVNTEAFF.

The rearrangement links TRBV3-1 to TRBJ2-7; D remains ambiguous. Germline CDR1 reads LGHDT; CDR2 reads YNNKEL (reference sequence). There are 13 residues in the CDR3. V lost 0 bases, J lost 6 bases, and 9 bases lay in between. CDR3 sequence (DNA): TGTGCCAGCAGCCAAGATATTCAGTCCGAGCAGTACTTC. The encoded protein is CASSQDIQSEQYF.

The chain uses TRBV20-1 and TRBJ2-1; unclear D gene. In germline, CDR1 is DFQATT, CDR2 SNEGSKA (reference sequence). Trimming left V 2 bases short and J 6 bases short, with 11 bases between. This CDR3 is built from 13 residues. The CDR3 protein is CSARMTGLNEQFF. Written as DNA, the CDR3 is TGCAGTGCTAGAATGACGGGCCTCAATGAGCAGTTCTTC.

The V gene is TRBV6-6, the J gene TRBJ2-7; D is uncertain. Germline lookup yields CDR1 MNHNY and CDR2 SVGAGI (reference sequence). The CDR3 is made up of 13 amino acids. Trimming removed 2 bases from V and 6 bases from J, with 11 bases in between. The DNA for the CDR3 is TGTGCCAGCAGTTACGACGGCTTCCCCGAGCAGTACTTC. This codes for CASSYDGFPEQYF.

The V call is TRBV6-5, the J call TRBJ2-6, with 9 positions matching TRBD1. The CDR3 sequence is 15 residues long. Looked up from germline, CDR1 is MNHEY and CDR2 is SVGAGI. J gave up 3 bases and V 7 bases, and 4 bases lay outside the gene matches. CDR3: CASNTGQGGANVLTF. In nucleotides, the CDR3 is TGTGCCAGCAATACGGGACAGGGTGGGGCCAACGTCCTGACTTTC.

This clonotype showed up just once. This chain uses TRBV2 with TRBJ1-2; D is unclear. CDR1 is SNHLY, CDR2 FYNNEI, per germline. The CDR3 has 10 amino acids. V was pared by 10 bases and J by 8 bases, with 11 bases between. The CDR3 DNA is TGTGCCATCCAGGTGTTAGGCTACACCTTC. Its translation is CAIQVLGYTF.

The chain recombines TRBV6-5 with TRBJ1-1; 8 bases align to TRBD1. V dropped 7 bases and J dropped 3; count of bases not matched to a gene: 7. The CDR3 has 14 amino acids. Germline V lookup: CDR1 MNHEY, CDR2 SVGAGI. The CDR3 is CASNRGRGHTEAFF. CDR3 in DNA: TGTGCCAGCAACAGGGGCAGGGGGCACACTGAAGCTTTCTTT.

The chain couples TRBV20-1 to TRBJ1-1, with D unclear. The CDR3 has 16 residues. Germline V lookup: CDR1 DFQATT, CDR2 SNEGSKA (reference sequence). With 6 bases removed from V and 3 bases from J, the gap between germline ends came to 23 bases. CDR3 amino acids: CSALPGSKGMDTEAFF. CDR3 in DNA: TGCAGTGCCCTCCCCGGGTCTAAGGGCATGGACACTGAAGCTTTCTTT.

The chain couples TRBV5-1 to TRBJ2-3; the D gene is possibly TRBD1 (6 bases). Trimming removed 2 bases from V and 4 bases from J, with 8 bases in between. Germline V lookup: CDR1 SGHRS, CDR2 YFSETQ. The length of the CDR3 is 13 residues. The CDR3: CASSLNRADTQYF. Written as DNA, the CDR3 is TGCGCCAGCAGCTTAAACAGGGCAGATACGCAGTATTTT.

The CDR3 DNA is TGCAGCGTCGGACCACAGGGGGAGGAGACCCAGTACTTC. This codes for CSVGPQGEETQYF. The chain is built from TRBV29-1 and TRBJ2-5, with 8 bases lining up with TRBD1. Germline V lookup: CDR1 SQVTM, CDR2 ANQGSEA. The CDR3 runs 13 residues. V lost 6 bases, J lost 5 bases, and 8 bases stayed unmatched.

A few counts support this clonotype. This chain links TRBV7-3 with TRBJ1-2; no definite D call. The length of the CDR3 is 14 residues. Trimming took 3 bases from V and 6 from J, leaving 14 bases between them. Germline-derived CDR1 and CDR2 are SGHTA and FQGTGA. This chain's CDR3 is CASSFGSLANGYTF. The CDR3 DNA is TGTGCCAGCAGCTTTGGGAGTTTGGCGAATGGCTACACCTTC.